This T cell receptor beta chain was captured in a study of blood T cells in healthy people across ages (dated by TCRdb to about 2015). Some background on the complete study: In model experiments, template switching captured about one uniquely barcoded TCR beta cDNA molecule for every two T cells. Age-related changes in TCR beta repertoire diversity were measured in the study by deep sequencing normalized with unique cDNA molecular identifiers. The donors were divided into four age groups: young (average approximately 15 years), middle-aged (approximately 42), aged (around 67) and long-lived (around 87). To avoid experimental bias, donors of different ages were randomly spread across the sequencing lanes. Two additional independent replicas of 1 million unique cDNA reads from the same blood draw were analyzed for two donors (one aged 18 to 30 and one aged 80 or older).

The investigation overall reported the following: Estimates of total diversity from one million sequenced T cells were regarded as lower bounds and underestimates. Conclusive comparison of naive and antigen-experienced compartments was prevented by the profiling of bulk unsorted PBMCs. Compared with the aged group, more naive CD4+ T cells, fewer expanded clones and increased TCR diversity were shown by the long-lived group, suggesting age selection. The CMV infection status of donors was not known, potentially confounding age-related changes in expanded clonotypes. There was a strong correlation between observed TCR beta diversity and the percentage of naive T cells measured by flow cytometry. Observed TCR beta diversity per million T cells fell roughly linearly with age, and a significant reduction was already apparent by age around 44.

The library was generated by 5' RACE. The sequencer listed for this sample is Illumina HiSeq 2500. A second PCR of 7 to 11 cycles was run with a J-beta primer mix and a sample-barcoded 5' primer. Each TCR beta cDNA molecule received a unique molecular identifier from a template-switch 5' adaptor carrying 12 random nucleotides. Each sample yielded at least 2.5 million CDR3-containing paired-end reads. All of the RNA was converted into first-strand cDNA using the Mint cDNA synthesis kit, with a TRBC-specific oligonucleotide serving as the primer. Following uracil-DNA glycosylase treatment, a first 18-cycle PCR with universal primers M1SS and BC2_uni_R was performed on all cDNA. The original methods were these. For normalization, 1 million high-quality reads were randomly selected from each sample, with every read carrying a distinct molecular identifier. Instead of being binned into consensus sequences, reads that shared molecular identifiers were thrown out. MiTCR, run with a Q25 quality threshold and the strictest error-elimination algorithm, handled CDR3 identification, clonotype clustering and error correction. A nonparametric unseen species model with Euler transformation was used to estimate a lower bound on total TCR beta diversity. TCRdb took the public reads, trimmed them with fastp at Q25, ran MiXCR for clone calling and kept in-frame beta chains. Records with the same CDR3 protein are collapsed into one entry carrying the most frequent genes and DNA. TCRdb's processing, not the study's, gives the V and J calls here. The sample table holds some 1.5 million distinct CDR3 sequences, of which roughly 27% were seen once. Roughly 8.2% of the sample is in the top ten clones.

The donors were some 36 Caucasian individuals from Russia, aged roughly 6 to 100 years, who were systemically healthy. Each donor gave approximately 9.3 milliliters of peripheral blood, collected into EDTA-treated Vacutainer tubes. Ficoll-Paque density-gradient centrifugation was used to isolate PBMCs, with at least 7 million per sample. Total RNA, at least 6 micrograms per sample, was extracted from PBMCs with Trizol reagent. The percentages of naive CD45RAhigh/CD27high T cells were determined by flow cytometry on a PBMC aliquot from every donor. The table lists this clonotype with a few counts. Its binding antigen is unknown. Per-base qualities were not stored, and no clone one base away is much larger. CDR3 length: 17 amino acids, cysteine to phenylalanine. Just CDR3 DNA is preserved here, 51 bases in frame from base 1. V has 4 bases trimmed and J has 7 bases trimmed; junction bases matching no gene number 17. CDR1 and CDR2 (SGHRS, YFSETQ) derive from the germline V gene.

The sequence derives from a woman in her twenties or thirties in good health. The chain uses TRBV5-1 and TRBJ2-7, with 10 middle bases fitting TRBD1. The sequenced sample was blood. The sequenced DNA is TGCGCCAGCAGCCCCGGATCCCTGACAGGGGGCGCCGCGGAGCAGTACTTC. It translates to CASSPGSLTGGAAEQYF.